The 13 T cell receptor beta chains listed next were all sequenced from one sample in a study of blood T cell repertoires in COVID-19. Sequencing used immunoSEQ multiplex PCR; TCRdb keeps in-frame clones, though not all of them. The sample has 13,000 to 15,000 clones; around nine tenths are singletons. The sample taken for sequencing was peripheral blood. The origin of the receptors is a human donor in a cohort sampled during active COVID-19.

This clone was recorded only once. The CDR3 DNA is TGTGCCAGCAGCTTAACAGGGGGTGGGGCCAACGTCCTGACTTTC. Translated, it gives CASSLTGGGANVLTF. The rearrangement joins TRBV11-3 to TRBJ2-6, with 8 bases fitting TRBD1. Germline lookup yields CDR1 SGHNT and CDR2 YENEEA. The CDR3 consists of 15 residues. Unmatched junction bases numbered 0, after V lost 2 bases and J lost 3 bases.

The chain combines TRBV6-6 with TRBJ2-3, with a weak D call TRBD2 (7 bases). Germline CDR1 reads MNHNY; CDR2 reads SVGAGI (reference sequence). The CDR3 contains 16 residues. V dropped 7 bases and J dropped 4 bases, with 21 bases sitting between them. Written as DNA, the CDR3 is TGTGCCAGCAACCTGTTTCTGGGGAGGGGGGCAGATACGCAGTATTTT. Residues: CASNLFLGRGADTQYF.

This clone showed up just once. The chain uses TRBV11-2 and TRBJ1-5, with D possibly matching TRBD1 (6 bases). The CDR3 contains 16 residues. The V and J ends lost 0 bases and 5 bases respectively, with 14 bases between them. Germline CDR1 is SGHAT and CDR2 is FQNNGV. DNA for the CDR3: TGTGCCAGCAGCTTAGATCGGGACAAGCCTCATCAGCCCCAGCATTTT. As protein: CASSLDRDKPHQPQHF.

This clone occurred once. The gene calls are TRBV2 and TRBJ1-1, with TRBD1 matching 10 bases. The germline gives CDR1 SNHLY, CDR2 FYNNEI. J lost 6 bases, V lost 2 bases, and 6 bases had no gene match. This CDR3 is built from 15 residues. In nucleotides, the CDR3 is TGTGCCAGCAGTGAATGGGGGACAGGGGACGCTGAAGCTTTCTTT. Its translation: CASSEWGTGDAEAFF.

The V call is TRBV10-3, the J call TRBJ1-1, with D possibly being TRBD1 (5 bases). Trimming took off 9 bases at V and 1 base at J, with 9 bases between the two ends. This CDR3 comprises 12 residues. The germline CDR1 and CDR2 sequences are ENHRY and SYGVKD. The CDR3: CAIGVSNTEAFF. In DNA form, the CDR3 reads TGTGCCATAGGGGTCTCGAACACTGAAGCTTTCTTT.

The rearrangement joins TRBV3-1 (or the pseudogene TRBV3-2) to TRBJ2-1; TRBD2 aligns across 16 bases. Germline-derived CDR1 and CDR2 are LGHDT and YNNKEL (reference sequence). V lost 4 bases and J lost 10; bases outside the gene matches: 4. This CDR3 contains 15 residues. CDR3 sequence (DNA): TGTGCCAGCAGCCTTGGGACTAGCGGGGGGGCGGAGCAGTTCTTC. This codes for CASSLGTSGGAEQFF.

The rearrangement links TRBV13 to TRBJ1-6; TRBD1 might be the D (5 bases). The V end lost 0 bases, the J end lost 9 bases, and 12 bases lay between the germline ends. The CDR3 is 15 amino acids. Per germline, CDR1 PRHDT and CDR2 FYEKMQ (reference sequence). CDR3 residues: CASSLGGGGGSPLHF. CDR3 coding DNA: TGTGCCAGCAGCTTAGGCGGGGGTGGCGGTTCACCCCTCCACTTT.

For the CDR3, the DNA is TGTGCCAGCAGTTTGGGCGGGGAGATCTACAATGAGCAGTTCTTC. Its translation: CASSLGGEIYNEQFF. The chain carries TRBV28 and TRBJ2-1; perhaps TRBD2 as D (6 bases). Germline lookup yields CDR1 MDHEN and CDR2 SYDVKM. V was pared by 3 bases and J by 3 bases, with 12 bases between. The CDR3 length is 15 residues.

V is TRBV4-1 and J is TRBJ1-2; TRBD1 aligns across 7 bases. The CDR3 has 14 residues. Looked up from germline, CDR1 is MGHRA and CDR2 is YSYEKL. V lost 0 bases and J lost 7; bases outside the gene matches: 5. Here the CDR3 DNA reads TGCGCCAGCAGCCAAGAGGGGACAGAGACTGGCTACACCTTC. Protein: CASSQEGTETGYTF.

The chain carries TRBV7-9 and TRBJ2-5, with 7 bases that match TRBD1. V was clipped by 3 bases and J by 3 bases; unmatched bases: 4. Germline CDR1 and CDR2: SEHNR and FQNEAQ (reference sequence). The length of the CDR3 is 14 residues. The CDR3 sequence: CASSLVQGEETQYF. DNA of the CDR3: TGTGCCAGCAGCTTGGTCCAGGGGGAAGAGACCCAGTACTTC.

The CDR3 sequence is CASSQNAGSTDTQYF. The CDR3 DNA reads TGTGCCAGCAGCCAAAACGCGGGCAGCACAGATACGCAGTATTTT. V usage is TRBV7-3 and J usage is TRBJ2-3, with TRBD2 as a possible D gene (5 bases). Germline values: CDR1 SGHTA, CDR2 FQGTGA. The CDR3 is 15 residues long. Trimming took off 5 bases at V and 0 bases at J, with 12 bases between the two ends.

CDR3 nucleotide sequence: TGTGCCAGCAGCCCGCACGGCTATGGCTACACCTTC. It encodes CASSPHGYGYTF. The gene calls are TRBV28 and TRBJ1-2; D uncertain. The CDR3 has 12 amino acids. V was shortened by 6 bases and J by 4 bases, with 9 bases between the two germline ends. The germline gives CDR1 MDHEN, CDR2 SYDVKM.

The chain uses TRBV28 and TRBJ2-3; possibly TRBD2 for D (6 bases). This CDR3 spans 14 amino acids. With 6 bases removed from V and 0 bases from J, the gap between germline ends came to 10 bases. The germline V gene encodes CDR1 MDHEN and CDR2 SYDVKM. In nucleotides, the CDR3 is TGTGCCAGCAGCCTGGGGACTAGCACAGATACGCAGTATTTT. It specifies CASSLGTSTDTQYF. The full variable domain, rest sourced from reference TRBV28 and TRBJ2-3, is DVKVTQSSRYLVKRTGEKVFLECVQDMDHENMFWYRQDPGLGLRLIYFSYDVKMKEKGDIPEGYSVSREKKERFSLILESASTNQTSMYLCASSLGTSTDTQYFGPGTRLTVL.